The 15 T cell receptor beta chains given below trace back to one sample, sequenced in a study of blood T cell repertoires in COVID-19. The table came from immunoSEQ multiplex PCR; TCRdb's copy has only in-frame clones and leaves some out. The data show fewer than 300,000 clones, around 90% seen once. Sequencing was carried out using peripheral blood. These receptors were taken from a man aged 18 to 30 with active or convalescent COVID-19.

V is TRBV4-3 and J is TRBJ1-1; 7 nucleotides line up with TRBD1. Germline trimming cut 3 bases from V and 4 bases from J; bases unmatched to any gene: 8. Germline CDR1 reads LGHNA; CDR2 reads YSLEER. This CDR3 region has 15 residues. CDR3 sequence: CASSQDNRGGTEAFF. Written as DNA, the CDR3 is TGCGCCAGCAGCCAGGACAACAGGGGAGGCACTGAAGCTTTCTTT.

The CDR3 sequence is CASSRGTWGEKLFF. Here the CDR3 DNA reads TGTGCCAGCAGCCGAGGGACATGGGGTGAAAAACTGTTTTTT. This sequence joins TRBV3-1 (or the pseudogene TRBV3-2) and TRBJ1-4; a weak D match, TRBD1 (6 bases). The V end lost 4 bases, the J end lost 7 bases, and 13 bases lay between the germline ends. The CDR3 sequence is 14 residues long. Germline assignment: CDR1 LGHDT and CDR2 YNNKEL (reference sequence).

V gene TRBV10-1 combines with J gene TRBJ2-3; no definite D call. From germline, CDR1 is WNHNN and CDR2 SYGVQD (reference sequence). V was trimmed by 3 bases and J by 2 bases, leaving 9 bases between them. This CDR3 spans 14 amino acids. The CDR3 loop reads CASSDKRATDTQYF. The CDR3 DNA sequence: TGCGCCAGCAGTGATAAGAGAGCCACAGATACGCAGTATTTT.

The chain employs TRBV20-1 and TRBJ2-1; 10 nucleotides line up with TRBD2. The junction had 6 bases not matched to a gene; V was cut back by 3 bases and J by 4 bases. In germline, CDR1 is DFQATT, CDR2 SNEGSKA (reference sequence). The CDR3 contains 15 residues. The chain's CDR3 is CSASAVSGGYNEQFF. CDR3 bases: TGCAGTGCTAGTGCCGTTAGCGGGGGGTACAATGAGCAGTTCTTC.

The CDR3 nucleotides read TGTGCCATCCTAATCCCGGGACAGGGGGGGATTGATACGCAGTATTTT. This encodes CAILIPGQGGIDTQYF. The J gene is TRBJ2-3, the V gene TRBV27, with 11 bases fitting TRBD1. V shed 10 bases, J shed 6 bases, and the junction held 15 bases outside the gene matches. This CDR3 region has 16 residues. CDR1 and CDR2 (germline): MNHEY, SMNVEV (reference sequence).

The J gene is TRBJ2-7, the V gene TRBV27; the match to TRBD1 covers 7 bases. Germline V gives CDR1 MNHEY, CDR2 SMNVEV (reference sequence). The V and J ends lost 8 bases and 3 bases, in that order; junction bases with no gene match: 13. The CDR3 is made up of 15 amino acids. This chain's CDR3 is CASRGARDRFYEQYF. The CDR3 DNA reads TGTGCCAGCCGAGGCGCAAGGGACAGATTCTACGAGCAGTACTTC.

This clone was recorded once. The chain uses TRBV9 and TRBJ1-5; 9 bases fit TRBD1. CDR1 and CDR2 (germline): SGDLS, YYNGEE. J lost 4 bases, V lost 3 bases, and 5 bases had no gene match. The length of the CDR3 is 15 residues. The CDR3 region has the DNA TGTGCCAGCAGCGGTACAGGGGGCCCTAATCAGCCCCAGCATTTT. The encoded protein is CASSGTGGPNQPQHF.

The chain couples TRBV9 to TRBJ1-4, with 11 bases identical to TRBD1. In germline, CDR1 is SGDLS, CDR2 YYNGEE. V dropped 3 bases and J dropped 3; count of bases not matched to a gene: 7. The CDR3 loop spans 17 amino acids. CDR3 loop: CASSGTGTGGSNEKLFF. CDR3 DNA: TGTGCCAGCAGCGGAACCGGGACAGGGGGTTCTAATGAAAAACTGTTTTTT. The whole variable domain, filled in from reference TRBV9 and TRBJ1-4, reads DSGVTQTPKHLITATGQRVTLRCSPRSGDLSVYWYQQSLDQGLQFLIQYYNGEERAKGNILERFSAQQFPDLHSELNLSSLELGDSALYFCASSGTGTGGSNEKLFFGSGTQLSVL.

The gene calls are TRBV7-2 and TRBJ1-1; 8 bases are shared with TRBD1. CDR3 size: 12 residues. Germline V gene lookup returns CDR1 SGHTA and CDR2 FQGNSA. Trimming cost V 8 bases and J 4 bases; bases outside gene matches: 3. CDR3 loop: CASGTGATEAFF. The DNA for the CDR3 is TGTGCCAGCGGGACAGGCGCCACTGAAGCTTTCTTT.

This chain connects TRBV6-1 to TRBJ1-5, with 12 bases that match TRBD1. The germline CDR1 and CDR2 sequences are MNHNS and SASEGT. The CDR3 length is 18 residues. Trimming removed 4 bases from V and 2 bases from J; junction bases left unmatched: 9. This CDR3 reads CASSGGTGGQVGNQPQHF. CDR3 DNA: TGTGCCAGCAGTGGGGGGACAGGGGGCCAGGTTGGCAATCAGCCCCAGCATTTT.

J is TRBJ1-5 and V is TRBV10-3; D is perhaps TRBD1 (6 bases). The CDR3 is 13 amino acids. The germline V and J ends were trimmed by 6 bases and 6 bases, with 12 bases remaining between them. Germline loops: CDR1 ENHRY, CDR2 SYGVKD. CDR3 sequence reads: CAIRGGAGQPQHF. The CDR3 region has the DNA TGTGCCATCAGGGGGGGGGCAGGTCAGCCCCAGCATTTT.

The genes are TRBV7-3 and TRBJ2-3, with 13 nucleotides matching TRBD2. The CDR3 is made up of 16 amino acids. CDR1 and CDR2 from the germline V gene are SGHTA and FQGTGA. V gave up 4 bases and J gave up 4 bases; unmatched junction bases: 5. CDR3 protein: CASSSTSGGAADTQYF. The CDR3, as DNA: TGTGCCAGCAGCTCCACTAGCGGGGGGGCCGCAGATACGCAGTATTTT.

This sequence joins TRBV27 and TRBJ1-5, with D maybe TRBD1 (5 bases). CDR3 length equals 14 residues. Deletions cut 3 bases from V and 4 bases from J, with 10 bases between. In germline, CDR1 is MNHEY, CDR2 SMNVEV (reference sequence). The CDR3 is CASSLGGANQPQHF. The CDR3 DNA is TGTGCCAGCAGTTTGGGGGGAGCTAATCAGCCCCAGCATTTT.

The chain couples TRBV9 to TRBJ1-3; D remains ambiguous. Germline V gene lookup returns CDR1 SGDLS and CDR2 YYNGEE. CDR3 length: 15 amino acids. Trimming left V 0 bases short and J 3 bases short, with 10 bases between. The CDR3 nucleotides are TGTGCCAGCAGCGTAGCCCGGGGTATTGGAAACACCATATATTTT. Protein product: CASSVARGIGNTIYF.

This clone occurred a few times. V gene TRBV6-6 combines with J gene TRBJ1-6; TRBD1 matches 7 bases. The CDR3 runs 15 residues. Looked up from germline, CDR1 is MNHNY and CDR2 is SVGAGI (reference sequence). With 2 bases clipped from V and 3 bases from J, the junction kept 1 base outside the gene matches. CDR3 sequence: CASSYGDSYNSPLHF. In DNA form, the CDR3 reads TGTGCCAGCAGTTACGGGGACAGCTATAATTCACCCCTCCACTTT.